This TCR beta chain derives from a study of shared clonotypes between healthy human individuals. Study findings and constraints: In general, naive subsets displayed greater estimated richness than memory subsets did. Few donors limited the genetic and exposure-history diversity represented.

The germline V gene has CDR1 SGHNT and CDR2 YYREEE (reference sequence). Trimming left V 2 bases short and J 3 bases short, with 11 bases between. CDR3 length equals 14 residues. Several immunoSEQ 96-well plates shared each subset's DNA, each plate a replicate. Per the original data handling: Filtering differed since immunoSEQ provided only junctions, with no quality scores. The table came from immunoSEQ multiplex PCR; TCRdb's copy has only in-frame clones and leaves some out. V and J calls and clone size follow that table, whereas D and trimming were derived from the DNA. The data show under 2,000,000 clones, around 96% seen once. Cells designated naive CD8 were CD45RO-negative and were positively selected for CCR7, with terminally differentiated effector memory CD45RA+ cells excluded. A note on this clone: What it binds is unknown.

The V call is TRBV5-4, the J call TRBJ1-2, with D uncertain. Material: naive CD8+ T cells sorted from blood. This sequence originates from a man between 18 and 29 years old in good health. The CDR3: CASSFWEPHYGYTF. The CDR3, as DNA: TGTGCCAGCAGCTTCTGGGAGCCCCACTATGGCTACACCTTC.